This TCR beta chain was sequenced for a study of shared clonotypes between healthy human individuals. Naive CD8 cells lacked CD45RO, underwent positive selection for CCR7 and left out terminally differentiated effector memory CD45RA+ cells. Recent vaccinations or acute infections were absent in the healthy HIV-negative adult donors. Turning to this clone: Antigen: not known. Additional DNA sequences in this sample encode the identical CDR3.

TCRdb keeps only in-frame clones here, not all; method: immunoSEQ multiplex PCR. This table holds some 2.1 million clones, roughly 95% found once. The trim removed 1 base at V and 4 bases at J, leaving 2 bases unmatched. There are 14 residues in the CDR3. Germline values: CDR1 MDHEN, CDR2 SYDVKM. Whole-study findings and limits: Rarefaction indicated that sorted-subset sequencing remained incomplete although depth was large.

The V and J genes are TRBV28 and TRBJ1-2, with 8 bases identical to TRBD1. The receptor was isolated from a man younger than 35 in good health. Some clones in this sample may be carry-over from other donors' samples. Sequencing was performed on naive CD8+ T cells from PBMCs. CDR3 in amino acids: CASSLLQGAYGYTF. As DNA, the CDR3 is TGTGCCAGCAGTTTATTGCAGGGGGCCTATGGCTACACCTTC.